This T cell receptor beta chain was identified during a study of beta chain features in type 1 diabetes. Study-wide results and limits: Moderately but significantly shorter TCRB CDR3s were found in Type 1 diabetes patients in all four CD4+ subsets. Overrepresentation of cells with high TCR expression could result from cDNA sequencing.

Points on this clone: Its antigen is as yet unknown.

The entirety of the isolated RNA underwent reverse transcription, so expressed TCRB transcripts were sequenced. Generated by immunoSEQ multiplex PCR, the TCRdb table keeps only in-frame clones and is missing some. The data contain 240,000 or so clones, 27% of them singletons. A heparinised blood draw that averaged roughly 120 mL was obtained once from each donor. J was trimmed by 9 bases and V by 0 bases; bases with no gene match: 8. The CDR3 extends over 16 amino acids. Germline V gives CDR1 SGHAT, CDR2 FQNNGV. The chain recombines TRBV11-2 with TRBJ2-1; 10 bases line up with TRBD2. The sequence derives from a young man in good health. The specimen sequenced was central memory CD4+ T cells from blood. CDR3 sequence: CASSLDPLAGVGEQFF. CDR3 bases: TGTGCCAGCAGCTTAGATCCCCTAGCGGGAGTGGGTGAGCAGTTCTTC. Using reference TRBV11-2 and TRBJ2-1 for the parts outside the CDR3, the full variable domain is EAGVAQSPRYKIIEKRQSVAFWCNPISGHATLYWYQQILGQGPKLLIQFQNNGVVDDSQLPKDRFSAERLKGVDSTLKIQPAKLEDSAVYLCASSLDPLAGVGEQFFGPGTRLTVL.